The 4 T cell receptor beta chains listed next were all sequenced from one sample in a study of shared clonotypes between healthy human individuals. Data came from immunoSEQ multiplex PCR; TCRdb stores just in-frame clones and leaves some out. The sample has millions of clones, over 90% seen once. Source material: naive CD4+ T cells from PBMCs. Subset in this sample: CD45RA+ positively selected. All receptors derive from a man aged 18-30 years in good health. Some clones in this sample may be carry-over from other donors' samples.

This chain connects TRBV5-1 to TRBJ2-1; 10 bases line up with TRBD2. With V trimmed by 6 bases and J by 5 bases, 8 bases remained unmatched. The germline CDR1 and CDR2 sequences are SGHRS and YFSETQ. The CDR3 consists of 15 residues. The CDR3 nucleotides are TGCGCCAGCAACTTCATAGCGGGAGGAAACAATGAGCAGTTCTTC. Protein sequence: CASNFIAGGNNEQFF. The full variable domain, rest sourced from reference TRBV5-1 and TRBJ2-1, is KAGVTQTPRYLIKTRGQQVTLSCSPISGHRSVSWYQQTPGQGLQFLFEYFSETQRNKGNFPGRFSGRQFSNSRSEMNVSTLELGDSALYLCASNFIAGGNNEQFFGPGTRLTVL.

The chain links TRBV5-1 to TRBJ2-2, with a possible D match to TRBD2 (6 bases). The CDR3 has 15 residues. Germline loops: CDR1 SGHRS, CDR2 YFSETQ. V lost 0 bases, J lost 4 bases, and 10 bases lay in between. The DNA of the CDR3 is TGCGCCAGCAGCTTGGTGGCGGAGGGCACCGGGGAGCTGTTTTTT. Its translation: CASSLVAEGTGELFF.

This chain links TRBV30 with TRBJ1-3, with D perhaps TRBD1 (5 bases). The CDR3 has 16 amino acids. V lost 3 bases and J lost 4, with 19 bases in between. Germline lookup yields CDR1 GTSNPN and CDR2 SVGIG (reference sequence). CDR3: CAWSAGGAVWGNTIYF. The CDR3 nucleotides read TGTGCCTGGAGCGCGGGCGGGGCCGTGTGGGGAAACACCATATATTTT.

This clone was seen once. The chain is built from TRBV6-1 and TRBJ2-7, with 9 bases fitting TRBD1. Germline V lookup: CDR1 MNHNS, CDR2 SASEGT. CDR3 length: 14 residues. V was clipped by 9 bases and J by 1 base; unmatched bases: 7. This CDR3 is CASTGTGLSYEQYF. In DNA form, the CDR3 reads TGTGCCAGTACCGGGACAGGGCTTTCCTACGAGCAGTACTTC.